This entry describes one T cell receptor (beta chain). Its antigen is not known. This sample is drawn from a study of glioma-infiltrating T cells. The study's findings and limits: Very few CDR3 sequences were shared between tissue and blood. Gliomas, especially low-grade, showed above-expected tissue-blood divergence; non-neoplastic patients showed below.

The CDR3 sequence is 14 residues long. Trimming took off 6 bases at V and 0 bases at J, with 12 bases between the two ends. Germline CDR1 DFQATT, CDR2 SNEGSKA (reference sequence). TCR alpha and beta CDR3 regions were amplified from RNA using iRepertoire nested multiplex PCR. One-step reverse transcription and amplification started from around 100-400 ng of tissue mRNA or PBMC total RNA. Each CDR3 protein is one row after TCRdb ran MiXCR on the multiplex PCR reads. The repertoire holds over 70,000 distinct CDR3 sequences, with around a quarter as singletons. V usage is TRBV20-1 and J usage is TRBJ1-3; a weak D match, TRBD1 (5 bases). Sequences were obtained from glioma tissue, nonneoplastic brain tissue, or PBMCs (not recorded which). This receptor was identified in a human donor with low-grade glioma or glioblastoma, undergoing nonglioma brain surgery, or in good health (not recorded which). The CDR3 spells CSASRDGSGNTIYF. CDR3 DNA sequence: TGCAGTGCAAGTCGGGACGGCTCTGGAAACACCATATATTTT.